These 12 T cell receptor beta chains were all obtained from the same sample, sequenced in a study of shared clonotypes between healthy human individuals. CD45RO negativity and positive selection for CCR7 defined naive CD8 cells, a population that excluded terminally differentiated effector memory CD45RA+ cells. Method: immunoSEQ multiplex PCR; TCRdb's copy keeps in-frame clones and lacks some. Altogether around 2.1 million clones are present, roughly 91% being singletons, with the ten largest covering under 2%. Material: naive CD8+ T cells from PBMCs. The receptors originated from a man between 18 and 35 years old in good health. Some clones in this sample may be carry-over from other donors' samples.

The chain is built from TRBV5-6 and TRBJ1-1; D gene ambiguous. The length of the CDR3 is 16 residues. V lost 0 bases, J lost 1 base, and 13 bases lay in between. The germline V gene has CDR1 SGHDT and CDR2 YYEEEE. The CDR3 DNA is TGTGCCAGCAGCTTGGCCTGGGCAAACTCGAACACTGAAGCTTTCTTT. This encodes CASSLAWANSNTEAFF.

The CDR3 reads CASARGSGVYNEQFF. Written as DNA, the CDR3 is TGTGCCAGCGCCAGGGGTAGCGGGGTCTACAATGAGCAGTTCTTC. The genes are TRBV2 and TRBJ2-1; 8 bases match TRBD2. Germline-derived CDR1 and CDR2 are SNHLY and FYNNEI. This CDR3 has 15 residues. Trimming removed 8 bases from V and 3 bases from J; junction bases left unmatched: 9.

This chain connects TRBV19 to TRBJ2-3, with 8 positions matching TRBD1. V was pared by 5 bases and J by 6 bases, with 10 bases of the junction left unmatched. Per the germline V gene, CDR1 is LNHDA and CDR2 is SQIVND (reference sequence). This CDR3 has 15 residues. Written as DNA, the CDR3 is TGTGCCAGTAGTGTTAGGACAGGGACCTTGGATACGCAGTATTTT. This encodes CASSVRTGTLDTQYF.

A single count supports this clone. The chain couples TRBV29-1 to TRBJ2-1, with D possibly matching TRBD2 (5 bases). V dropped 0 bases and J dropped 3 bases, with 15 bases sitting between them. CDR1 SQVTM and CDR2 ANQGSEA come from the germline V gene. The CDR3 is made up of 16 amino acids. DNA for the CDR3: TGCAGCGTTGAAGATTACGAGACTACATTCTACAATGAGCAGTTCTTC. Translating gives CSVEDYETTFYNEQFF.

The genes are TRBV15 and TRBJ1-1; TRBD1 matches at 7 bases. The CDR3 is made up of 18 amino acids. The junction had 13 bases not matched to a gene; V was cut back by 1 base and J by 2 bases. Germline CDR1 LNHNV, CDR2 YYDKDF (reference sequence). The CDR3, as DNA: TGTGCCACCAGCAGAGCCCACGTGGGGACAGAGTATAACACTGAAGCTTTCTTT. Residues: CATSRAHVGTEYNTEAFF.

V and J are TRBV28 and TRBJ2-7; 8 bases align to TRBD1. The CDR3 sequence is 15 residues long. J lost 6 bases, V lost 1 base, and 8 bases had no gene match. Germline assignment: CDR1 MDHEN and CDR2 SYDVKM. The CDR3 loop is CASSLYRQGASEQYF. In DNA form, the CDR3 reads TGTGCCAGCAGTTTATATAGGCAGGGGGCGAGCGAGCAGTACTTC.

This chain connects TRBV5-4 to TRBJ1-2, with D possibly being TRBD1 (5 bases). Trimming took 4 bases from V and 8 from J, leaving 21 bases between them. CDR1 SGHNT and CDR2 YYREEE come from the germline V gene (reference sequence). The CDR3 totals 15 residues. Written as DNA, the CDR3 is TGTGCCAGCAGCCCGCGGGCAGGGCGCACTGAGGGCTACACCTTC. It yields the protein CASSPRAGRTEGYTF.

The chain carries TRBV4-2 and TRBJ2-1, with 9 bases matching TRBD2. Germline trimming cut 0 bases from V and 9 bases from J; bases unmatched to any gene: 6. The germline gives CDR1 LGHNA, CDR2 YNFKEQ. The CDR3 spans 15 residues. DNA for the CDR3: TGTGCCAGCAGCCAAGAGGGCGGGAGGGCCGCTGAGCAGTTCTTC. This encodes CASSQEGGRAAEQFF.

Of note for this clone: Other nucleotide sequences in the sample specify the same CDR3. The J gene is TRBJ2-3, the V gene TRBV19, with TRBD1 matching over 7 bases. Germline CDR1 is LNHDA and CDR2 is SQIVND (reference sequence). V was pared by 5 bases and J by 6 bases, with 5 bases of the junction left unmatched. The length of the CDR3 is 13 residues. CDR3 loop: CASSPLGGDTQYF. CDR3 nucleotides: TGTGCCAGTAGTCCCTTAGGGGGCGATACGCAGTATTTT.

DNA for the CDR3: TGTGCCAGCAGTTTATCGAAGGGGACCCTTCTCTACAATGAGCAGTTCTTC. Encoded protein: CASSLSKGTLLYNEQFF. The chain employs TRBV27 and TRBJ2-1; D is tentatively TRBD1 or TRBD2 (5 bases each). Germline loops: CDR1 MNHEY, CDR2 SMNVEV (reference sequence). The CDR3 runs 17 residues. Trimming cost V 0 bases and J 3 bases, with 15 bases left between them.

This clone was detected only a few times. This sequence joins TRBV6-1 and TRBJ2-7; 7 bases fit TRBD1. V lost 8 bases and J lost 2; bases outside the gene matches: 6. Germline V gene lookup returns CDR1 MNHNS and CDR2 SASEGT. This CDR3 region has 13 residues. CDR3 loop: CASYRTGAYEQYF. CDR3 in DNA: TGTGCCAGCTATCGGACAGGCGCCTACGAGCAGTACTTC.

The chain carries TRBV28 and TRBJ2-7, with 13 bases fitting TRBD2. J gave up 0 bases and V 3 bases, and 8 bases lay outside the gene matches. Germline CDR1 MDHEN, CDR2 SYDVKM. The CDR3 covers 18 residues. CDR3 sequence reads: CASSFPGTSGIPSYEQYF. The CDR3 region has the DNA TGTGCCAGCAGTTTCCCCGGGACTAGCGGGATCCCCTCCTACGAGCAGTACTTC.